The 26 T cell receptor beta chains below were found in one sample sequenced in a study of cytomegalovirus exposure and HLA in healthy donors. This table comes from immunoSEQ multiplex PCR, and its TCRdb copy is limited to in-frame clones, with some not included. The sample has some 49,000 clones; around 94% are singletons. Source material: PBMCs. The receptors come from a woman aged 18-29 years in good health and CMV-seropositive.

This sequence joins TRBV10-3 and TRBJ2-5; TRBD1 aligns across 7 bases. V shed 4 bases, J shed 5 bases, and the junction held 10 bases outside the gene matches. In germline, CDR1 is ENHRY, CDR2 SYGVKD. The CDR3 length is 15 residues. CDR3 in amino acids: CAISGKQGNFETQYF. The DNA for the CDR3 is TGTGCCATCAGTGGAAAACAGGGGAATTTTGAGACCCAGTACTTC.

This rearrangement joins TRBV13 to TRBJ2-2; weak D call: TRBD1 (6 bases). The V gene lost 6 bases and the J gene lost 5 bases, with 13 bases spanning the gap. The CDR3 totals 14 residues. Germline values: CDR1 PRHDT, CDR2 FYEKMQ (reference sequence). The CDR3 sequence: CASRRDTGTGELFF. The CDR3 region has the DNA TGTGCCAGCAGACGGGACACCGGGACCGGGGAGCTGTTTTTT.

This sequence joins TRBV2 and TRBJ1-1; 9 nucleotides match TRBD1. J gave up 1 base and V 6 bases, and 3 bases lay outside the gene matches. CDR3 length equals 14 residues. The V gene's germline CDR1 is SNHLY and CDR2 FYNNEI. This chain's CDR3 is CASRKGQGNTEAFF. The CDR3 nucleotides are TGTGCCAGCAGAAAGGGACAGGGGAACACTGAAGCTTTCTTT.

This chain uses TRBV19 with TRBJ2-1, with 12 nucleotides matching TRBD2. This CDR3 has 16 amino acids. Trimming cost V 6 bases and J 6 bases; bases outside gene matches: 9. The germline CDR1 and CDR2 sequences are LNHDA and SQIVND (reference sequence). CDR3 in DNA: TGTGCCAGTAGCACCCAGCCTAGCGGGAGGGGCAATGAGCAGTTCTTC. The encoded protein is CASSTQPSGRGNEQFF.

The J gene is TRBJ1-6, the V gene TRBV5-1; TRBD1 aligns across 9 bases. The CDR3 runs to 15 residues. Per the germline V gene, CDR1 is SGHRS and CDR2 is YFSETQ. J was trimmed by 9 bases and V by 4 bases; bases with no gene match: 8. CDR3 region: CASSLAGTGSSPLHF. CDR3 nucleotide sequence: TGCGCCAGCAGCCTAGCCGGGACAGGGTCTTCACCCCTCCACTTT.

A single count supports this clone. The V call is TRBV11-3, the J call TRBJ2-7; 8 bases are a match to TRBD2. V gave up 5 bases and J gave up 3 bases; unmatched junction bases: 6. Germline V gene sequence: CDR1 SGHNT, CDR2 YENEEA. The CDR3 is 14 residues long. CDR3 in DNA: TGTGCCAGCAGCCCCGGACGGGAGGGCTACGAGCAGTACTTC. Residues: CASSPGREGYEQYF.

This chain connects TRBV19 to TRBJ1-6, with TRBD1 matching over 9 bases. Germline CDR1 and CDR2: LNHDA and SQIVND (reference sequence). The CDR3 covers 16 residues. V was clipped by 1 base and J by 7 bases; unmatched bases: 5. CDR3 residues: CASSIVGQGGNSPLHF. CDR3 nucleotides: TGTGCCAGTAGTATAGTGGGACAGGGAGGGAATTCACCCCTCCACTTT.

The chain joins TRBV19 to TRBJ2-3; TRBD2 aligns across 14 bases. Per germline, CDR1 LNHDA and CDR2 SQIVND (reference sequence). V lost 5 bases to trimming and J lost 6 bases; unmatched junction nucleotides: 4. This CDR3 contains 15 residues. This CDR3 is CASSERTSGRDTQYF. CDR3 bases: TGTGCCAGTAGTGAGCGGACTAGCGGGAGGGATACGCAGTATTTT.

This clone was seen only once. The chain links TRBV19 to TRBJ2-4, with TRBD1 as a possible D gene (6 bases). Deletions cut 4 bases from V and 6 bases from J, with 16 bases between. The germline CDR1 and CDR2 sequences are LNHDA and SQIVND (reference sequence). The CDR3 consists of 15 residues. The CDR3 sequence is CASSTRSGALNIQYF. The CDR3 DNA reads TGTGCCAGTAGTACCCGCTCAGGGGCACTAAACATTCAGTACTTC. Full variable domain (rest looked up from reference TRBV19 and TRBJ2-4): DGGITQSPKYLFRKEGQNVTLSCEQNLNHDAMYWYRQDPGQGLRLIYYSQIVNDFQKGDIAEGYSVSREKKESFPLTVTSAQKNPTAFYLCASSTRSGALNIQYFGAGTRLSVL.

The chain uses TRBV2 and TRBJ2-7; 11 bases match TRBD2. Germline values: CDR1 SNHLY, CDR2 FYNNEI. The CDR3 sequence is 15 residues long. The V gene end was trimmed by 5 bases and the J gene end by 2 bases; junction bases not matched to a gene: 5. CDR3 nucleotide sequence: TGTGCCAGCAGTTTAACTAGCGGGGGAGCCTACGAGCAGTACTTC. Translating it yields CASSLTSGGAYEQYF.

The V gene is TRBV4-1, the J gene TRBJ1-5; D is undetermined. CDR3 size: 17 residues. V lost 1 base and J lost 2, with 15 bases in between. The germline V gene encodes CDR1 MGHRA and CDR2 YSYEKL. The CDR3 spells CASSQARGLRGNQPQHF. The CDR3 bases are TGCGCCAGCAGCCAAGCCCGAGGGCTTAGGGGCAATCAGCCCCAGCATTTT.

This clone appeared once. The V gene is TRBV7-9, the J gene TRBJ2-7; 9 nucleotides line up with TRBD1. The V gene's germline CDR1 is SEHNR and CDR2 FQNEAQ (reference sequence). Trimming cost V 5 bases and J 4 bases; bases outside gene matches: 12. There are 16 residues in the CDR3. The DNA for the CDR3 is TGTGCCAGCAGCCTTCTGGGGGGGACAGGGACTTACGAGCAGTACTTC. Amino acid sequence: CASSLLGGTGTYEQYF.

The genes are TRBV18 and TRBJ2-7; 7 nucleotides align to TRBD2. This CDR3 has 19 amino acids. From germline, CDR1 is KGHSH and CDR2 LQKENI. The junction had 22 bases not matched to a gene; V was cut back by 2 bases and J by 6 bases. CDR3 bases: TGTGCCAGCTCACCAAAAGCCGGGACTACCCAGTCGAGGGGTCGCGAGCAGTACTTC. Translated: CASSPKAGTTQSRGREQYF.

The chain links TRBV7-9 to TRBJ2-7, with 7 positions matching TRBD2. Germline CDR1 reads SEHNR; CDR2 reads FQNEAQ (reference sequence). This CDR3 has 16 amino acids. V gave up 5 bases and J gave up 0 bases; unmatched junction bases: 10. CDR3 sequence reads: CASSPSAGESSYEQYF. The CDR3 bases are TGTGCCAGCAGCCCCTCTGCGGGGGAGAGCTCCTACGAGCAGTACTTC.

This clone was observed a single time. J is TRBJ2-7 and V is TRBV2, with D tentatively TRBD2 (6 bases). Germline V lookup: CDR1 SNHLY, CDR2 FYNNEI. V gave up 5 bases and J gave up 6 bases, with 14 bases separating them. The CDR3 has 13 residues. CDR3 coding DNA: TGTGCCAGCAGTTTGGAGGGAGACGGCGAGCAGTACTTC. Amino acid sequence: CASSLEGDGEQYF.

The chain joins TRBV19 to TRBJ2-1; 14 bases match TRBD2. The V segment lost 10 bases and the J segment 9 bases; nucleotides outside the gene matches: 11. Per the germline V gene, CDR1 is LNHDA and CDR2 is SQIVND (reference sequence). The CDR3 extends over 15 amino acids. CDR3 amino acids: CATEAGTSGRGEQFF. CDR3 nucleotide sequence: TGTGCCACCGAAGCCGGGACTAGCGGGAGAGGTGAGCAGTTCTTC.

The V gene is TRBV19, the J gene TRBJ2-6; possible D gene TRBD1, 5 bases. Looked up from germline, CDR1 is LNHDA and CDR2 is SQIVND (reference sequence). The CDR3 totals 15 residues. Deletions cut 7 bases from V and 0 bases from J, with 10 bases between. The CDR3 protein is CASISRGSGANVLTF. The CDR3 region has the DNA TGTGCCAGTATATCAAGGGGCTCTGGGGCCAACGTCCTGACTTTC.

The chain combines TRBV6-6 with TRBJ1-5; D is undetermined. This CDR3 contains 16 residues. V was trimmed by 8 bases and J by 0 bases, leaving 17 bases between them. Germline CDR1 is MNHNY and CDR2 is SVGAGI (reference sequence). CDR3: CASSKTSGPSNQPQHF. The CDR3 DNA is TGTGCCAGCTCCAAGACTAGCGGGCCTAGCAATCAGCCCCAGCATTTT.

The chain combines TRBV11-2 with TRBJ2-7, with D uncertain. The CDR3 has 12 residues. Germline V CDR1 and CDR2: SGHAT, FQNNGV. V was shortened by 7 bases and J by 6 bases, with 13 bases between the two germline ends. The DNA of the CDR3 is TGTGCCAGCAACTTGTCTCCTCTCGAGCAGTACTTC. Translation: CASNLSPLEQYF.

This chain uses TRBV2 with TRBJ2-5; 10 bases match TRBD2. Germline trimming cut 6 bases from V and 4 bases from J; bases unmatched to any gene: 8. This CDR3 is built from 15 residues. CDR1 SNHLY and CDR2 FYNNEI come from the germline V gene. The CDR3, as DNA: TGTGCCAGCAGGCCGGCTAGCGGGAGAGCAGAGACCCAGTACTTC. Residues: CASRPASGRAETQYF.

The J gene is TRBJ2-7, the V gene TRBV18; 7 nucleotides align to TRBD1. V lost 1 base to trimming and J lost 3 bases; unmatched junction nucleotides: 3. This CDR3 has 14 residues. From germline, CDR1 is KGHSH and CDR2 LQKENI. DNA of the CDR3: TGTGCCAGCTCACCACGCGACAGGGTCTACGAGCAGTACTTC. Encoded protein: CASSPRDRVYEQYF. The full variable domain, with the rest looked up from reference TRBV18 and TRBJ2-7, is NAGVMQNPRHLVRRRGQEARLRCSPMKGHSHVYWYRQLPEEGLKFMVYLQKENIIDESGMPKERFSAEFPKEGPSILRIQQVVRGDSAAYFCASSPRDRVYEQYFGPGTRLTVT.

The genes are TRBV9 and TRBJ2-7; 16 nucleotides align to TRBD2. V trimming: 4 bases; J trimming: 7 bases; junction bases outside the gene matches: 5. Germline values: CDR1 SGDLS, CDR2 YYNGEE. CDR3 length: 15 residues. Here the CDR3 DNA reads TGTGCCAGCAGCAAAACGGGACTAGCGGGAGGGGAGCAGTACTTC. Translated, it gives CASSKTGLAGGEQYF.

The chain combines TRBV28 with TRBJ2-5; D is possibly TRBD2 (6 bases). The CDR3 has 14 residues. The germline V and J ends were trimmed by 5 bases and 4 bases, with 14 bases remaining between them. CDR1 and CDR2 from the germline V gene are MDHEN and SYDVKM. The CDR3 loop is CASSGGEGLETQYF. CDR3 sequence (DNA): TGTGCCAGCAGTGGAGGGGAAGGGTTAGAGACCCAGTACTTC. Together with reference TRBV28 and TRBJ2-5, the CDR3 gives the full variable domain: DVKVTQSSRYLVKRTGEKVFLECVQDMDHENMFWYRQDPGLGLRLIYFSYDVKMKEKGDIPEGYSVSREKKERFSLILESASTNQTSMYLCASSGGEGLETQYFGPGTRLLVL.

The chain has TRBV7-2 and TRBJ2-1, with 10 bases matching TRBD2. V dropped 3 bases and J dropped 6; count of bases not matched to a gene: 2. There are 14 residues in the CDR3. Germline V gene data show CDR1 as SGHTA and CDR2 as FQGNSA. The CDR3 here is CASSLVAGGNEQFF. The CDR3 DNA sequence: TGTGCCAGCAGCTTGGTAGCGGGAGGCAATGAGCAGTTCTTC.

The rearrangement joins TRBV9 to TRBJ2-1; 12 bases agree with TRBD2. The CDR3 sequence is 20 residues long. Germline lookup yields CDR1 SGDLS and CDR2 YYNGEE. Trimming took 0 bases from V and 4 from J; bases not matched to a gene: 14. This CDR3 reads CASSVAFGETSGSEYNEQFF. For the CDR3, the DNA is TGTGCCAGCAGCGTAGCTTTTGGGGAGACTAGCGGGAGTGAATACAATGAGCAGTTCTTC.

The rearrangement joins TRBV6-1 to TRBJ2-1, with 9 positions matching TRBD2. V trimming: 6 bases; J trimming: 6 bases; junction bases outside the gene matches: 6. The length of the CDR3 is 14 residues. CDR1 is MNHNS and CDR2 is SASEGT in the germline V gene. CDR3 DNA sequence: TGTGCCAGCAGAGTAATAGCGGGAGTCAATGAGCAGTTCTTC. Its translation is CASRVIAGVNEQFF.